The next 26 T cell receptor beta chains were all read from a single sample in a study of immune evolution from preneoplasia to lung adenocarcinoma. Here immunoSEQ multiplex PCR was the method, and the copy in TCRdb shows in-frame clones only, minus some. Here the sample spans fewer than 6,000 clones, roughly 78% being singletons. Material: FFPE minimally invasive lung adenocarcinoma tissue. The receptors derive from a person aged 55-80 years with lung adenocarcinoma.

This clone was seen a single time. This sequence joins TRBV9 and TRBJ2-7, with D possibly TRBD2 on 6 matching bases. Between the trimmed V and J ends, which lost 4 bases and 5 bases, there was a span of 19 bases. The CDR3 runs 15 residues. Germline V gene sequence: CDR1 SGDLS, CDR2 YYNGEE. The CDR3 region is CASSPGTLGRNEQYF. DNA of the CDR3: TGTGCCAGCAGCCCCGGGACTTTGGGGAGGAACGAGCAGTACTTC.

This chain connects TRBV9 to TRBJ2-3; a possible D gene is TRBD2 (6 bases). The CDR3 sequence is 14 residues long. The germline V gene encodes CDR1 SGDLS and CDR2 YYNGEE. Trimming left V 7 bases short and J 0 bases short, with 12 bases between. CDR3 coding DNA: TGTGCCAGCGCCGTGGCGGGGAGCACAGATACGCAGTATTTT. Encoded protein: CASAVAGSTDTQYF. Looking up the rest from reference TRBV9 and TRBJ2-3 gives the full variable domain: DSGVTQTPKHLITATGQRVTLRCSPRSGDLSVYWYQQSLDQGLQFLIQYYNGEERAKGNILERFSAQQFPDLHSELNLSSLELGDSALYFCASAVAGSTDTQYFGPGTRLTVL.

The genes are TRBV11-2 and TRBJ1-1; D gene unclear. The V end was cut by 8 bases, the J end by 4 bases, with 14 bases between. The CDR3 loop spans 13 amino acids. The V gene's germline CDR1 is SGHAT and CDR2 FQNNGV. The CDR3 is CASGSGWGTEAFF. The CDR3 nucleotides read TGTGCCAGCGGCTCCGGCTGGGGCACTGAAGCTTTCTTT.

V usage is TRBV19 and J usage is TRBJ2-1, with 9 nucleotides matching TRBD1. Germline CDR1 is LNHDA and CDR2 is SQIVND (reference sequence). The CDR3 is made up of 15 amino acids. Trimming at V came to 6 bases and at J to 4 bases, leaving 7 bases not matched to a gene. The CDR3 DNA is TGTGCCAGTAGGAGGCCGGGACAGGGATACAATGAGCAGTTCTTC. It encodes CASRRPGQGYNEQFF.

This clone was found once. This rearrangement joins TRBV6-1 to TRBJ2-1; 9 bases are shared with TRBD2. Per germline, CDR1 MNHNS and CDR2 SASEGT. CDR3 size: 15 residues. V lost 4 bases to trimming and J lost 8 bases; unmatched junction nucleotides: 9. The CDR3 loop is CASSVGSGRSHEQFF. The CDR3 DNA is TGTGCCAGCAGTGTTGGTAGCGGGAGATCCCATGAGCAGTTCTTC.

In its sample, this clone was seen once. The CDR3 spells CSRFEQYF. CDR3 DNA: TGCAGCCGTTTCGAGCAGTACTTC. The genes are TRBV29-1 and TRBJ2-7, with D hard to call. The CDR3 length is 8 residues. In germline, CDR1 is SQVTM, CDR2 ANQGSEA. V was cut by 8 bases and J by 6 bases, with 5 bases left in between.

This clone occurred once. The gene calls are TRBV28 and TRBJ1-4; D perhaps matches TRBD1 (5 bases). V lost 4 bases and J 5 bases, leaving 11 bases between the germline ends. The CDR3 has 14 amino acids. Per the germline V gene, CDR1 is MDHEN and CDR2 is SYDVKM. The CDR3 protein is CASSWGDMNEKLFF. DNA of the CDR3: TGTGCCAGCAGTTGGGGGGATATGAATGAAAAACTGTTTTTT.

The rearrangement uses TRBV5-1 and TRBJ1-1; D is possibly TRBD1 (6 bases). This CDR3 is built from 12 residues. Per germline, CDR1 SGHRS and CDR2 YFSETQ. Trimming pared 7 bases from V and 3 bases from J, leaving 10 bases between. The CDR3: CASSTGYTEAFF. The CDR3 region has the DNA TGCGCCAGCTCTACAGGGTACACTGAAGCTTTCTTT.

The chain recombines TRBV5-6 with TRBJ2-5, with D tentatively TRBD1 or TRBD2 (5 bases each). V was cut by 3 bases and J by 5 bases, with 14 bases left in between. Germline-derived CDR1 and CDR2 are SGHDT and YYEEEE. The CDR3 spans 14 residues. This chain's CDR3 is CASSWNGGRETQYF. The CDR3 DNA follows: TGTGCCAGCAGCTGGAATGGGGGTCGGGAGACCCAGTACTTC.

The sample holds one count of this clone. This chain connects TRBV12-5 to TRBJ2-7; 7 bases fit TRBD1. CDR1 is LGHNT and CDR2 is FRNRAP in the germline V gene. This CDR3 spans 13 amino acids. J gave up 5 bases and V 1 base, and 2 bases lay outside the gene matches. CDR3 sequence: CASGLEGANEQYF. The CDR3 region has the DNA TGTGCTAGTGGTTTGGAGGGGGCGAACGAGCAGTACTTC. The variable domain in full, with the rest retrieved from reference TRBV12-5 and TRBJ2-7, is DARVTQTPRHKVTEMGQEVTMRCQPILGHNTVFWYRQTMMQGLELLAYFRNRAPLDDSGMPKDRFSAEMPDATLATLKIQPSEPRDSAVYFCASGLEGANEQYFGPGTRLTVT.

Remarks on this clone: Different DNA sequences within this sample yield the same CDR3. The rearrangement joins TRBV4-2 to TRBJ1-2, with D uncertain. The CDR3 length is 14 residues. Germline V CDR1 and CDR2: LGHNA, YNFKEQ. V was pared by 0 bases and J by 4 bases, with 9 bases between. The CDR3 region has the DNA TGTGCCAGCAGCCAAGAACGGACCGTCTATGGCTACACCTTC. Protein sequence: CASSQERTVYGYTF.

The chain has TRBV5-1 and TRBJ2-5, with 8 positions matching TRBD2. CDR1 and CDR2 (germline): SGHRS, YFSETQ. This CDR3 contains 16 residues. V lost 0 bases, J lost 0 bases, and 4 bases stayed unmatched. This chain's CDR3 is CASSLGGGRNQETQYF. The CDR3, as DNA: TGCGCCAGCAGCTTGGGGGGCGGGAGGAACCAAGAGACCCAGTACTTC.

This chain connects TRBV11-2 to TRBJ2-2; D uncertain. Looked up from germline, CDR1 is SGHAT and CDR2 is FQNNGV. V was pared by 3 bases and J by 1 base, with 6 bases between. The CDR3 contains 14 residues. In DNA, the CDR3 is TGTGCCAGCAGCTTCGGACGGAACACCGGGGAGCTGTTTTTT. Translated: CASSFGRNTGELFF.

This sequence joins TRBV2 and TRBJ1-4; 10 nucleotides match TRBD1. In germline, CDR1 is SNHLY, CDR2 FYNNEI. V trimming: 0 bases; J trimming: 7 bases; junction bases outside the gene matches: 2. This CDR3 comprises 15 residues. Written as DNA, the CDR3 is TGTGCCAGCAGTGAAGCGGGGACAGGGGTTGAAAAACTGTTTTTT. It specifies CASSEAGTGVEKLFF.

This clone came up a few times. The gene calls are TRBV7-9 and TRBJ2-5; TRBD2 is a possible D gene (7 bases). The germline V and J ends were trimmed by 7 bases and 5 bases, with 14 bases remaining between them. This CDR3 comprises 13 residues. Germline loops: CDR1 SEHNR, CDR2 FQNEAQ (reference sequence). CDR3 sequence: CASMAGATETQYF. The CDR3, as DNA: TGTGCCAGCATGGCGGGGGCGACGGAGACCCAGTACTTC.

The chain employs TRBV4-2 and TRBJ2-3; TRBD2 agrees at 7 bases. Trimming removed 4 bases from V and 4 bases from J; junction bases left unmatched: 11. The germline V gene has CDR1 LGHNA and CDR2 YNFKEQ. The CDR3 runs 16 residues. CDR3: CASSPLSAGLSDTQYF. The CDR3 region has the DNA TGTGCCAGCAGCCCTTTATCAGCGGGACTCTCAGATACGCAGTATTTT.

The chain couples TRBV30 to TRBJ2-7; a possible D gene is TRBD2 (5 bases). Germline CDR1 reads GTSNPN; CDR2 reads SVGIG (reference sequence). V dropped 2 bases and J dropped 5 bases, with 16 bases sitting between them. This CDR3 is 14 amino acids long. CDR3 in DNA: TGTGCCTGGAGTCTCCGAGGGCTTGGGGACGAGCAGTACTTC. Translation gives CAWSLRGLGDEQYF.

This clone was detected a few times. CDR3 in DNA: TGTGCCAGCAGCCGAAGACAGCAAGAGACCCAGTACTTC. Translation: CASSRRQQETQYF. This rearrangement joins TRBV4-2 to TRBJ2-5, with D perhaps TRBD1 (5 bases). Germline V gene sequence: CDR1 LGHNA, CDR2 YNFKEQ. Trimming took 4 bases from V and 2 from J, leaving 8 bases between them. The CDR3 runs to 13 residues.

This chain connects TRBV9 to TRBJ1-6, with 10 bases identical to TRBD1. The CDR3 has 15 amino acids. Germline values: CDR1 SGDLS, CDR2 YYNGEE. J lost 7 bases, V lost 0 bases, and 1 base had no gene match. The CDR3 DNA sequence: TGTGCCAGCAGCGTAGCGGGACAGGGGAATTCACCCCTCCACTTT. It specifies CASSVAGQGNSPLHF. Full variable domain (remainder filled in from reference TRBV9 and TRBJ1-6): DSGVTQTPKHLITATGQRVTLRCSPRSGDLSVYWYQQSLDQGLQFLIQYYNGEERAKGNILERFSAQQFPDLHSELNLSSLELGDSALYFCASSVAGQGNSPLHFGNGTRLTVT.

The chain recombines TRBV19 with TRBJ1-3, with D tentatively TRBD1 (6 bases). The V end was cut by 11 bases, the J end by 4 bases, with 18 bases between. The CDR3 totals 14 residues. Germline lookup yields CDR1 LNHDA and CDR2 SQIVND (reference sequence). Written as DNA, the CDR3 is TGTGCCGCGGGGGCCTCACTAGGCGGAAACACCATATATTTT. Translated, it gives CAAGASLGGNTIYF.

The genes are TRBV7-3 and TRBJ2-1; D perhaps matches TRBD2 (5 bases). The V end was cut by 7 bases, the J end by 7 bases, with 8 bases between. CDR1 is SGHTA and CDR2 is FQGTGA in the germline V gene. The CDR3 sequence is 11 residues long. The CDR3: CASKEVNEQFF. The CDR3 nucleotides read TGTGCCAGCAAGGAGGTGAATGAGCAGTTCTTC.

The CDR3 DNA is TGTGCCTGGAGTGTAAACACTGAAGCTTTCTTT. Amino acids: CAWSVNTEAFF. The rearrangement links TRBV30 to TRBJ1-1; D remains unclear. CDR1 and CDR2 from the germline V gene are GTSNPN and SVGIG (reference sequence). The V gene lost 0 bases and the J gene lost 2 bases, with 1 base spanning the gap. The CDR3 runs 11 residues.

The chain recombines TRBV18 with TRBJ2-1, with 13 bases matching TRBD2. The length of the CDR3 is 14 residues. The trim removed 5 bases at V and 7 bases at J, leaving 2 bases unmatched. Per germline, CDR1 KGHSH and CDR2 LQKENI. For the CDR3, the DNA is TGTGCCAGCTCATCGACTAGCGGGAGGAATGAGCAGTTCTTC. This codes for CASSSTSGRNEQFF.

The chain joins TRBV7-8 to TRBJ2-3; the match to TRBD2 covers 8 bases. Germline lookup yields CDR1 SGHVS and CDR2 FQNEAQ. The junction had 4 bases not matched to a gene; V was cut back by 2 bases and J by 0 bases. The CDR3 length is 16 residues. The DNA of the CDR3 is TGTGCCAGCAGCTTATCGGGGGGGCTAAGCACAGATACGCAGTATTTT. Its protein product is CASSLSGGLSTDTQYF.

The V call is TRBV27, the J call TRBJ1-5; D is unclear. V lost 10 bases to trimming and J lost 0 bases, with 22 bases between them. The germline V gene has CDR1 MNHEY and CDR2 SMNVEV (reference sequence). The CDR3 contains 17 residues. The CDR3 coding sequence is TGTGCCACCAAAACCGGGATCCCAAATTATAGCAATCAGCCCCAGCATTTT. It is translated as CATKTGIPNYSNQPQHF.

This clone turned up a few times. The rearrangement joins TRBV4-1 to TRBJ2-1; tentative D call: TRBD2 (6 bases). The V end lost 0 bases, the J end lost 6 bases, and 15 bases lay between the germline ends. The CDR3 has 16 amino acids. Germline assignment: CDR1 MGHRA and CDR2 YSYEKL. CDR3 nucleotides: TGCGCCAGCAGCCAAGAGGGCAGCGGGTGGGGCAATGAGCAGTTCTTC. Amino acid sequence: CASSQEGSGWGNEQFF.